Listed below are T cell receptor beta chains from one sample, sequenced in a study of identical twins. TCRdb itself ran the 5' RACE reads through MiXCR, one entry per CDR3 protein. Of more than 350,000 distinct CDR3 sequences listed, approximately 8.7% are singletons. Specimen: naive T cells sorted from blood. Source of these receptors: a woman between 50 and 59 years old in good health. The CDR3 runs from the conserved cysteine through the conserved F or W. Fields, in order: clone size, V gene, D gene, J gene, CDR3 DNA, CDR3 protein. The D gene is left open where the match is weak. The size field is filled for only some rows; it gives once, few, many or a size class.

>many|TRBV5-1|.|TRBJ2-7
TGCGCCAGCAGGTCAAGTGGGGAGCAGTACTTC
CASRSSGEQYF
>few|TRBV28|.|TRBJ1-2
TGTGCCAGCAGTTTGTTTCAGTCAGTATTAACTAACTATGGCTACACCTTC
CASSLFQSVLTNYGYTF
>.|TRBV20-1|.|TRBJ1-1
TGCAGTGCTCAGCCTTCCTTGACGGTGTGGTCTGAAGCTTTCTTT
CSAQPSLTVWSEAFF
>few|TRBV6-6|TRBD1|TRBJ1-5
TGTGCCAGCAGAAGGGGGGACAGATATAGCAATCAGCCCCAGCATTTT
CASRRGDRYSNQPQHF
>many|TRBV5-1|TRBD2|TRBJ2-2
TGCGCCAGCAGCGTAACTAGCGACACCGGGGAGCTGTTTTTT
CASSVTSDTGELFF
>.|TRBV5-5|.|TRBJ1-5
TGTGCCAGCAGCTTGGAATTCCAGCTATATAGCAATCAGCCCCAGCATTTT
CASSLEFQLYSNQPQHF
>few|TRBV5-1|.|TRBJ1-4
TGCGCCAGCAGCCCGACCGGAGGTGCAACTAATGAAAAACTGTTTTTT
CASSPTGGATNEKLFF
>.|TRBV7-9|.|TRBJ2-3
TGTGCCAGCACCCCGGGGAGCGGATACACAGATACGCAGTATTTT
CASTPGSGYTDTQYF
>.|TRBV6-5|TRBD2|TRBJ2-4
TGTGCCAGCAGTTACGGGAGGGGATTAAGGAACATTCAGTACTTC
CASSYGRGLRNIQYF
>.|TRBV6-1|TRBD2|TRBJ2-3
TGTGCCAGAAGGAGAATTTCGACTAGCGGGAGGACTAGCACAGATACGCAGTATTTT
CARRRISTSGRTSTDTQYF
>few|TRBV20-1|.|TRBJ2-7
TGCAGTGCTAGAGATTCGGAGCGGAACCCTTACGAGCAGTACTTC
CSARDSERNPYEQYF
>few|TRBV28|.|TRBJ2-5
TGTGCCAGCAGTTTCTTATCGGGCGGCGGGCAAGAGACCCAGTACTTC
CASSFLSGGGQETQYF
>few|TRBV29-1|TRBD1|TRBJ1-5
TGCAGGGAGGGGGCTCGGGGCAATCAGCCCCAGCATTTT
CREGARGNQPQHF
>few|TRBV19|TRBD2|TRBJ2-7
TGTGCCAGTAGTGTTGGCGGGAGGGCCTCCGAGCAGTACTTC
CASSVGGRASEQYF
>.|TRBV12-3/TRBV12-4|.|TRBJ1-6
TGTGCCAGCAGTGTGGGGGGAGGAAATTCACCCCTCCACTTT
CASSVGGGNSPLHF
>few|TRBV4-1|.|TRBJ2-2
TGCGCCAGCAGCCAAGATTTGGCCGGCGGGGAGCTGTTTTTT
CASSQDLAGGELFF
>.|TRBV4-1|TRBD2|TRBJ2-1
TGCGCCAGCAGCCATAGCGGCCCCGGGAGGAATGAGCAGTTCTTC
CASSHSGPGRNEQFF
>many|TRBV29-1|.|TRBJ1-1
TGCAGCGTTCGATTGACAGTGAACACTGAAGCTTTCTTT
CSVRLTVNTEAFF
>.|TRBV2|.|TRBJ1-5
TGTGCCAGCCGGCCGGCAGGGTGGAATCAGCCCCAGCATTTT
CASRPAGWNQPQHF
>many|TRBV18|.|TRBJ1-5
TGTGCCAGCTCACCAGACAGGTTGACCGGCCAGCCCCAGCATTTT
CASSPDRLTGQPQHF
>.|TRBV2|.|TRBJ2-7
TGTGCCAGCAGGGAGACCCTGGGCTCGGAGCAGTACTTC
CASRETLGSEQYF
>.|TRBV4-1|.|TRBJ2-1
TGCGCCAGCAGCCAAGAGGCCACTCCCTATAACAATGAGCAGTTCTTC
CASSQEATPYNNEQFF
>.|TRBV5-1|.|TRBJ1-3
TGCGCCAGCAGCTTGGTGGCCGGCTCTGGAAACACCATATATTTT
CASSLVAGSGNTIYF
>.|TRBV11-2|TRBD1|TRBJ1-6
TGTGCCAGCAGCTACCGGGACAGAAATTCACCCCTCCACTTT
CASSYRDRNSPLHF
>many|TRBV5-1|.|TRBJ2-5
TGCGCCAGCAGCTTGATGGGACGGATACAAGAGACCCAGTACTTC
CASSLMGRIQETQYF
>many|TRBV5-1|.|TRBJ2-2
TGCGCCAGCAGGGACCAGGGCACCGGGGAGCTGTTTTTT
CASRDQGTGELFF
>few|TRBV13|TRBD1|TRBJ1-1
TGTGCCAGCAGCTTAGAGGGCACAGGGGGCACTGAAGCTTTCTTT
CASSLEGTGGTEAFF
>few|TRBV4-1|.|TRBJ2-1
TGCGCCAGCAGCCAGACAGCTTACTCCTACAATGAGCAGTTCTTC
CASSQTAYSYNEQFF
>.|TRBV27|.|TRBJ1-2
TGTGCCGCCGGGCCTTCTAACTATGGCTACACCTTC
CAAGPSNYGYTF
>.|TRBV7-6|TRBD2|TRBJ2-1
TGTGCCAGCAGCTCCATCGTGCGGGGGTCCTCCTACAATGAGCAGTTCTTC
CASSSIVRGSSYNEQFF
>few|TRBV24-1|.|TRBJ1-5
TGTGCCACCAGTGCAGAATTCGGACAGCCCCAGCATTTT
CATSAEFGQPQHF
>many|TRBV12-3/TRBV12-4|TRBD2|TRBJ2-1
TGTGCCAGCAGGACTAGCGGGCGAAATTACAATGAGCAGTTCTTC
CASRTSGRNYNEQFF
>.|TRBV20-1|TRBD2|TRBJ2-1
TGCAGTGGGACTAGCGCCTACAATGAGCAGTTCTTC
CSGTSAYNEQFF
>few|TRBV7-9|TRBD2|TRBJ2-5
TGTGCCAGCAGCACGACTAGCGGGGAGGCGCAAGAGACCCAGTACTTC
CASSTTSGEAQETQYF
>few|TRBV4-2|.|TRBJ1-5
TGTGCCAGCAGCCAGAGTACAGGGCTTCAGCCCCAGCATTTT
CASSQSTGLQPQHF
>many|TRBV24-1|TRBD1|TRBJ1-5
TGTGCCACCAGTGCCACAGGGGGTCCGCCCCAGCATTTT
CATSATGGPPQHF
>many|TRBV12-3/TRBV12-4|.|TRBJ1-4
TGTGCCAGCAGTTTAGCGGCAGCAGATGGTGAAAAACTGTTTTTT
CASSLAAADGEKLFF
>.|TRBV21-1|.|TRBJ2-1
TGTGCCAGCAGCCCTGAGTCGGGGGAGGGTAGCTCCTACAATGAGCAGTTCTTC
CASSPESGEGSSYNEQFF
>few|TRBV3-1|TRBD1|TRBJ1-4
TGTGCCAGCAGCCAAGATGGGACAGGGGGAGGTGAAAAACTGTTTTTT
CASSQDGTGGGEKLFF
>few|TRBV24-1|TRBD1|TRBJ2-5
TGTGCCACCAGTGACAACAGGGGGCGGCAGCTGAAGACCCAGTACTTC
CATSDNRGRQLKTQYF
>.|TRBV10-3|TRBD1|TRBJ1-1
TGTGCCATCAAAAAGGGGGCATCGATTGAAGCTTTCTTT
CAIKKGASIEAFF
>many|TRBV10-3|.|TRBJ2-2
TGTGCCATCAGTGGGTCCACCGGGGAGCTGTTTTTT
CAISGSTGELFF
>few|TRBV30|.|TRBJ2-5
TGTGCCTGGAGTAGGAACTACCAAGAGACCCAGTACTTC
CAWSRNYQETQYF
>many|TRBV18|TRBD1|TRBJ2-1
TGTGCCAGCTCTTTCAAATCCGGGACAGGGGTTTGGAATGAGCAGTTCTTC
CASSFKSGTGVWNEQFF
>many|TRBV6-2/TRBV6-3|.|TRBJ1-5
TGTGCCAGCAGTTATGGGGGAGGTCAGCCCCAGCATTTT
CASSYGGGQPQHF
>many|TRBV13|TRBD2|TRBJ2-2
TGTGCCAGCAGCTTTGGCGGGAGGGCGACCGGGGAGCTGTTTTTT
CASSFGGRATGELFF
>.|TRBV12-3/TRBV12-4|.|TRBJ1-1
TGTGCCAGCAGTTTATCCGGACTACCTGAAGCTTTCTTT
CASSLSGLPEAFF
>few|TRBV6-2/TRBV6-3|.|TRBJ2-7
TGTGCCAGCACCCTCCGGGCCTCCGTGTCTGAGCAGTACTTC
CASTLRASVSEQYF
>many|TRBV14|.|TRBJ2-1
TGTGCCAGCGGCGAACAGGGAAATGAGCAGTTCTTC
CASGEQGNEQFF
>.|TRBV20-1|.|TRBJ1-5
TGCAGTGCTAGAGATAAGAAGGACATTCGTCAGCCCCAGCATTTT
CSARDKKDIRQPQHF
>few|TRBV18|.|TRBJ2-7
TGTGCCAGCTCGCCCCAACCGCTAATCTACGAGCAGTACTTC
CASSPQPLIYEQYF
>.|TRBV6-6|.|TRBJ2-5
TGTGCCAGCAGTTACAGGCAGTCCAGGGAGACCCAGTACTTC
CASSYRQSRETQYF
>.|TRBV7-2|.|TRBJ2-1
TGTGCCAGCAGCCCAGCGGATGAGCAGTTCTTC
CASSPADEQFF
>few|TRBV12-3/TRBV12-4|.|TRBJ1-2
TGTGCCGGCAGCCCCACAGTTGGAAACTATGGCTACACCTTC
CAGSPTVGNYGYTF
>many|TRBV12-3/TRBV12-4|.|TRBJ1-1
TGTGCCAGCAGGACAGTTATGAACACTGAAGCTTTCTTT
CASRTVMNTEAFF